The text below deals with one T cell receptor beta chain. The antigen is undetermined. TCRdb re-analyzed the 5' RACE reads; it lists each CDR3 protein once, without DNA. There are about 430,000 distinct CDR3 sequences in the sample, with approximately 1.5% held by the top ten. The CDR3 runs 14 residues. This specimen comes from a study of T cells expressing NK-cell markers. Whole-study findings and limits: Dominance of the CD3+CD56-NKG2C+ fraction by these clonotypes also held in a handful of donors.

The sequenced sample was blood T cells: a sorted CD56 or NKG2C T cell subset, CD4+ or CD8+ T cells, or bulk PBMC T cells (not recorded which). The TCR was taken from a woman aged 50 to 65 in good health. The J gene is TRBJ2-7, the V gene TRBV12-3 or TRBV12-4; the TRBD1 assignment by TCRdb is unverifiable without DNA. The CDR3 is CASSENRGPNEQYF.